One and the same sample provided the 27 T cell receptor beta chains below, sequenced in a study of identical twins. MiXCR, run by TCRdb on the 5' RACE reads, gives a single entry per CDR3 protein. In the table there are hundreds of thousands of distinct CDR3 sequences, around 6.1% of which are singletons. Sequenced input: naive T cells sorted from blood. The receptor source for this set is a man in his late teens or twenties in good health.

This chain uses TRBV27 with TRBJ1-5, with D perhaps TRBD1 (5 bases). Germline lookup yields CDR1 MNHEY and CDR2 SMNVEV (reference sequence). Trimming stripped 8 bases from V and 5 bases from J, with 13 bases between. The length of the CDR3 is 13 residues. This CDR3 reads CASRGGRDQPQHF. As DNA, the CDR3 is TGTGCCAGCCGGGGGGGTAGGGATCAGCCCCAGCATTTT.

This clonotype has at least ten counts. V usage is TRBV12-3 or TRBV12-4 and J usage is TRBJ1-4, with a possible D match to TRBD1 (5 bases). The CDR3 contains 16 residues. V dropped 5 bases and J dropped 8 bases, with 21 bases sitting between them. CDR3 region: CASSPSVSAEGEKLFF. The CDR3 DNA sequence: TGTGCCAGCAGTCCATCCGTATCGGCCGAGGGGGAAAAACTGTTTTTT.

This chain connects TRBV20-1 to TRBJ1-6, with TRBD1 matching over 8 bases. With 2 bases clipped from V and 0 bases from J, the junction kept 6 bases outside the gene matches. CDR1 is DFQATT, CDR2 SNEGSKA, per germline (reference sequence). This CDR3 comprises 17 residues. This CDR3 is CSARLRTGSSYNSPLHF. The CDR3 DNA is TGCAGTGCTAGACTCCGGACAGGGAGCTCCTATAATTCACCCCTCCACTTT.

V gene TRBV12-3 or TRBV12-4 combines with J gene TRBJ2-3; TRBD2 is a possible D gene (6 bases). The CDR3 contains 12 residues. V shed 8 bases and J shed 4 bases, with 10 bases lying between them. Written as DNA, the CDR3 is TGTGCCAGCGGCGGGACCCCAGATACGCAGTATTTT. As protein: CASGGTPDTQYF.

This clonotype was picked up a small number of times. The rearrangement links TRBV4-2 to TRBJ2-7; D gene unclear. From germline, CDR1 is LGHNA and CDR2 YNFKEQ. V was clipped by 0 bases and J by 3 bases, with 12 bases between them. The CDR3 consists of 15 residues. CDR3 bases: TGTGCCAGCAGCCAAGATCCACGGAATTTCTACGAGCAGTACTTC. Its protein product is CASSQDPRNFYEQYF.

This clonotype was picked up a small number of times. The chain uses TRBV6-1 and TRBJ2-4; unclear D gene. V was clipped by 7 bases and J by 0 bases, with 10 bases between them. The CDR3 covers 14 residues. Germline lookup yields CDR1 MNHNS and CDR2 SASEGT. CDR3 sequence: CASTQNLAKNIQYF. CDR3 nucleotides: TGTGCCAGCACCCAGAATTTAGCCAAAAACATTCAGTACTTC.

J is TRBJ1-2 and V is TRBV12-3 or TRBV12-4; 8 bases are shared with TRBD1. This CDR3 comprises 16 residues. V shed 2 bases, J shed 1 base, and the junction held 6 bases outside the gene matches. CDR3 DNA sequence: TGTGCCAGCAGTTTACGGGACAGGCGACTTAACTATGGCTACACCTTC. Protein sequence: CASSLRDRRLNYGYTF.

At least ten counts were recorded for this clonotype. The genes are TRBV10-3 and TRBJ1-1; TRBD1 agrees at 8 bases. V trimming: 6 bases; J trimming: 3 bases; junction bases outside the gene matches: 6. This CDR3 has 14 residues. Germline CDR1 reads ENHRY; CDR2 reads SYGVKD. This CDR3 reads CAISGQGLDTEAFF. CDR3 sequence (DNA): TGTGCCATCAGCGGACAGGGTTTGGACACTGAAGCTTTCTTT.

This clonotype has ten or more counts. The chain has TRBV6-1 and TRBJ2-1; unclear D gene. Germline CDR1 is MNHNS and CDR2 is SASEGT. CDR3 length equals 15 residues. Trimming took off 6 bases at V and 0 bases at J, with 12 bases between the two ends. The CDR3 region has the DNA TGTGCCAGCAGCCTACACGTCAGCTCCTACAATGAGCAGTTCTTC. Translating it yields CASSLHVSSYNEQFF.

This clonotype was seen more than once but under ten times. The chain joins TRBV10-3 to TRBJ2-3; D ambiguous. Germline values: CDR1 ENHRY, CDR2 SYGVKD. The CDR3 runs 14 residues. V was trimmed by 2 bases and J by 4 bases, leaving 10 bases between them. The CDR3 DNA reads as TGTGCCATCAGTGAGCCGCCGCGATCAGATACGCAGTATTTT. Residues: CAISEPPRSDTQYF.

This clonotype was observed a few times. The chain joins TRBV20-1 to TRBJ2-3; D is unclear. CDR1 and CDR2 from the germline V gene are DFQATT and SNEGSKA (reference sequence). The ends were cut back, 6 bases at V and 2 bases at J, with 9 bases in the middle. The CDR3 runs to 12 residues. In DNA, the CDR3 is TGCAGTGCCCGGCCCCTCACAGATACGCAGTATTTT. It codes for CSARPLTDTQYF.

This sequence joins TRBV6-5 and TRBJ2-7, with a weak D call TRBD2 (6 bases). Trimming pared 0 bases from V and 4 bases from J, leaving 13 bases between. Per the germline V gene, CDR1 is MNHEY and CDR2 is SVGAGI. CDR3 length equals 15 residues. The CDR3 nucleotides are TGTGCCAGCAGTTACTCGGAAGGCGGGAAGTACGAGCAGTACTTC. This translates into CASSYSEGGKYEQYF.

The rearrangement joins TRBV6-1 to TRBJ1-6, with 10 bases aligning to TRBD1. Germline V lookup: CDR1 MNHNS, CDR2 SASEGT. The CDR3 length is 15 residues. The J segment lost 9 bases and the V segment lost 6 bases, leaving 8 bases of the junction unmatched. CDR3 sequence reads: CASSPGTGVFSPLHF. The CDR3 region has the DNA TGTGCCAGCAGCCCCGGGACAGGGGTATTTTCACCCCTCCACTTT.

This clonotype occurred many times. The V gene is TRBV29-1, the J gene TRBJ2-2; D gene unclear. Looked up from germline, CDR1 is SQVTM and CDR2 is ANQGSEA. This CDR3 region has 13 residues. Trimming cost V 7 bases and J 1 base, with 10 bases left between them. Written as DNA, the CDR3 is TGCAGCGCCAGAAGGCTGAACACCGGGGAGCTGTTTTTT. This translates into CSARRLNTGELFF.

The chain combines TRBV4-3 with TRBJ2-6; D may match TRBD1 or TRBD2 (5 bases each). The CDR3 extends over 14 amino acids. V was pared by 3 bases and J by 4 bases, with 7 bases between. CDR1 and CDR2 (germline): LGHNA, YSLEER. The CDR3 loop is CASSQGEGANVLTF. CDR3 nucleotide sequence: TGCGCCAGCAGCCAGGGGGAGGGGGCCAACGTCCTGACTTTC.

CDR3 in DNA: TGCAGTGCCCACGGACTAGCGGGGTCTTACTACAATGAGCAGTTCTTC. This sequence encodes CSAHGLAGSYYNEQFF. This chain joins TRBV20-1 and TRBJ2-1, with 12 bases that match TRBD2. The CDR3 runs 16 residues. Germline CDR1 and CDR2: DFQATT and SNEGSKA (reference sequence). V dropped 6 bases and J dropped 3; count of bases not matched to a gene: 9.

Only a few counts were recorded for this clonotype. J is TRBJ2-5 and V is TRBV11-1; perhaps D is TRBD1 or TRBD2 (5 bases each). V was shortened by 3 bases and J by 5 bases, with 25 bases between the two germline ends. CDR3 length: 18 amino acids. CDR1 SGHAT and CDR2 FQDESV come from the germline V gene (reference sequence). CDR3 residues: CASSLFSGAGLYWETQYF. DNA for the CDR3: TGTGCCAGCAGCTTGTTCTCCGGGGCAGGACTCTATTGGGAGACCCAGTACTTC. The whole variable domain, remainder taken from reference TRBV11-1 and TRBJ2-5, is EAEVAQSPRYKITEKSQAVAFWCDPISGHATLYWYRQILGQGPELLVQFQDESVVDDSQLPKDRFSAERLKGVDSTLKIQPAELGDSAMYLCASSLFSGAGLYWETQYFGPGTRLLVL.

The sample holds a few counts of this clonotype. The chain has TRBV28 and TRBJ2-3; 16 bases map to TRBD2. V shed 3 bases and J 4 bases; nucleotides not matched to a gene: 1. Germline loops: CDR1 MDHEN, CDR2 SYDVKM. The CDR3 contains 16 residues. CDR3 coding DNA: TGTGCCAGCAGTTTGGGGACTAGCGGGAGGGCAGATACGCAGTATTTT. Protein sequence: CASSLGTSGRADTQYF.

There are many counts of this clonotype. The genes are TRBV12-3 or TRBV12-4 and TRBJ2-3; 7 bases are a match to TRBD1. Germline trimming cut 7 bases from V and 0 bases from J; bases unmatched to any gene: 7. The CDR3 covers 15 residues. CDR3 nucleotides: TGTGCCAGCAAGAAGGACAGGAGAAGCACAGATACGCAGTATTTT. The encoded protein is CASKKDRRSTDTQYF.

This clonotype showed up many times. CDR3 amino acids: CASRDMNTEAFF. The CDR3 DNA reads as TGTGCCAGCAGGGACATGAACACTGAAGCTTTCTTT. The chain is built from TRBV3-1 and TRBJ1-1, with D possibly matching TRBD1 (5 bases). Trimming removed 6 bases from V and 0 bases from J, with 5 bases in between. The germline gives CDR1 LGHDT, CDR2 YNNKEL (reference sequence). CDR3 length: 12 residues.

In this sample, this clonotype turned up many times. In nucleotides, the CDR3 is TGTGCCAGCGGACTAGCGGGAGGGGAGCAGTACGTC. The encoded protein is CASGLAGGEQYV. The V gene is TRBV12-3 or TRBV12-4, the J gene TRBJ2-7; 15 positions match TRBD2. The CDR3 extends over 12 amino acids. V lost 8 bases and J lost 7; bases outside the gene matches: 0.

CDR3 sequence (DNA): TGTGCCAGCAGCTCACGGACAGGGGATTCAGGTCAGCCCCAGCATTTT. Its translation is CASSSRTGDSGQPQHF. The chain uses TRBV5-6 and TRBJ1-5; 9 positions agree with TRBD1. Germline lookup yields CDR1 SGHDT and CDR2 YYEEEE. V shed 3 bases and J 6 bases; nucleotides not matched to a gene: 10. This CDR3 spans 16 amino acids.

There are a few counts of this clonotype. The chain is built from TRBV5-1 and TRBJ2-6; D ambiguous. In germline, CDR1 is SGHRS, CDR2 YFSETQ. The CDR3 spans 15 residues. V lost 5 bases, J lost 0 bases, and 9 bases lay in between. The CDR3 region has the DNA TGCGCCAGCAGGGAAGACAACTCTGGGGCCAACGTCCTGACTTTC. Translated, it gives CASREDNSGANVLTF.

This rearrangement joins TRBV6-2 or TRBV6-3 to TRBJ1-6; D is perhaps TRBD1 (6 bases). Between the trimmed V and J ends, which lost 8 bases and 5 bases, there was a span of 10 bases. CDR3 length equals 13 residues. Germline V lookup: CDR1 MNHEY, CDR2 SVGEGT. As DNA, the CDR3 is TGTGCCAGCTCGTACAGGGATAATTCACCCCTCCACTTT. Translated: CASSYRDNSPLHF.

The table lists this clonotype with a count of one. A read error is possible here, since a much larger clone lies one base away. The chain has TRBV15 and TRBJ2-2; D is unclear. The V gene's germline CDR1 is LNHNV and CDR2 YYDKDF (reference sequence). V gave up 8 bases and J gave up 8 bases, with 12 bases separating them. The CDR3 contains 12 residues. CDR3 nucleotides: TGTGCCACCCCGGCTGAACCGGGGGAGCTGTTTTTT. Translated, it gives CATPAEPGELFF.

CDR3 DNA sequence: TGTGCCAGCAGCCAAGAAGGGAGGGATCATACGGAAGGCTACACCTTC. Its translation: CASSQEGRDHTEGYTF. The rearrangement joins TRBV14 to TRBJ1-2; no clear D. This CDR3 spans 16 amino acids. V dropped 0 bases and J dropped 8 bases, with 19 bases sitting between them. The germline V gene has CDR1 SGHDN and CDR2 FVKESK.

Remarks on this clonotype: A much larger clone lies a single base off, so this may be a read error. This chain joins TRBV15 and TRBJ2-7; possibly TRBD2 for D (8 bases). Looked up from germline, CDR1 is LNHNV and CDR2 is YYDKDF (reference sequence). Trimming stripped 3 bases from V and 6 bases from J, with 30 bases between. This CDR3 has 19 amino acids. The CDR3 DNA reads TGTGCCACCAGCAGCCTTACGATCGAGCGGGAGAGGGGGCTCGGCGAGCAGTACTTC. The encoded protein is CATSSLTIERERGLGEQYF.